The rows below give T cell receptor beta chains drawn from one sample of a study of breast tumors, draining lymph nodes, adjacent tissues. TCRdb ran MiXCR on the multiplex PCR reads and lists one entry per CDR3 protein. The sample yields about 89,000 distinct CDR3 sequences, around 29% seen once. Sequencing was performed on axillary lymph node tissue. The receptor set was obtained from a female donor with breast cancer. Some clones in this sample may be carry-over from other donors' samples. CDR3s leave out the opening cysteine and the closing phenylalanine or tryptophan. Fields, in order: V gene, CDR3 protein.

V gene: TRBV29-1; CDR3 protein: SVVGPRGTEAF
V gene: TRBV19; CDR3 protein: ASSLLAGTYEQY
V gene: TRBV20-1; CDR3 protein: SALGQGGTFTYNEQF
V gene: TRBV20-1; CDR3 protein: GARVSDTQY
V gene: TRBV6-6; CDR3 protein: ASSYQQFRTDTQY
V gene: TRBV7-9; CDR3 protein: ASSTRTGGSETQY
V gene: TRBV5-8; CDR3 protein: ASSSQGPYEQY
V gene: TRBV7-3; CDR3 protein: ASSLIGGNSGFNEQF
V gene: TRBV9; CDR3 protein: ASSVGGTGATYAQY
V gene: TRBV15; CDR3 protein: ATSRARGQDQPQH
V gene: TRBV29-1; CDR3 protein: SAQGDSGKGETQY
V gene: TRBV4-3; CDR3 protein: ASRASRGGTGELF
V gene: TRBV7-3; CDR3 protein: ASSLTGTSGETQY
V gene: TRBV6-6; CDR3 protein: ASRPTETWVYEQY
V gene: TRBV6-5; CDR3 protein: ASSSSGTDGGRAPLH
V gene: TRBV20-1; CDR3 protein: SASGPSSYEQY
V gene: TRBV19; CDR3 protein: ASSTNNFFYRGADTQY
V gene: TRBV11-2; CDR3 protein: ASSLSREKLF
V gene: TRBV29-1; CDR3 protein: SVDPGGTDTQY
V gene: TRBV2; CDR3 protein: ASNRQGNSPLH
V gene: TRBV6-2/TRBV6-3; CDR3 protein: ASRRDRNTEAF
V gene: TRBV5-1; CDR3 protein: ASSFAGQGRGETQY
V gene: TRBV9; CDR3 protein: ASSVGLAGGGTDTQY
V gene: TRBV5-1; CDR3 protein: AGSSRGHEHF
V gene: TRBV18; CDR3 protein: ASSPGGTNYGYT
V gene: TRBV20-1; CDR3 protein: SARDYNVGVEQY